The sequence of this T cell receptor (beta chain) was determined in a study of shared clonotypes between healthy human individuals. Broader study findings: Investigators expected sequencing depth to affect clonotype sharing among donors.

Assay: immunoSEQ multiplex PCR; the TCRdb copy retains only in-frame clones and omits some. The sample holds around 2,000,000 clones; roughly 94% are singletons and the top ten take approximately 0.13%. HIV-negative, healthy adults without recent acute infections or vaccinations were the donors. Concerning this clone itself: Its antigen is as yet unknown.

The sample comprised naive CD4+ T cells sorted from blood. Subset denoted: CD45RA+ positively selected. The receptor comes from a man aged 18 to 30 in good health.

CDR3 sequence: CASSDYTGELFF. Here the CDR3 DNA reads TGTGCCAGCAGCGACTACACCGGGGAGCTGTTTTTT. V gene TRBV7-2 combines with J gene TRBJ2-2; no clear D gene. With 5 bases removed from V and 3 bases from J, the gap between germline ends came to 4 bases. The CDR3 contains 12 residues. Germline V gene sequence: CDR1 SGHTA, CDR2 FQGNSA.